This TCR beta chain was identified in a study of blood T cells in healthy people across ages. This CDR3 contains 15 residues. Looked up from germline, CDR1 is MNHEY and CDR2 is SMNVEV (reference sequence). Trimming stripped 6 bases from V and 4 bases from J, with 19 bases between. This clonotype was counted a few times. Sample-barcoded 5' priming and a J-beta primer mix drove a second PCR of about 6 to 12 cycles. From the 5' RACE reads, TCRdb called clonotypes with MiXCR, one entry per CDR3 protein. This sample has roughly 720,000 distinct CDR3 sequences; approximately 53% occur once, and the top ten carry around 40%.

Material: blood. This sequence joins TRBV27 and TRBJ2-7; TRBD1 is a possible D gene (5 bases). This clonotype originated in an older man in good health. The CDR3 DNA is TGTGCCAGCAGAGAATCGACAGTCGTCGGGTACGAGCAGTACTTC. Its protein product is CASRESTVVGYEQYF.